What follows describes a single T cell receptor beta chain. Its target is unknown. The CDR3 does not end in the conserved phenylalanine or tryptophan, so this is likely a read error. CDR1 is LGHNA and CDR2 is YNFKEQ in the germline V gene. CDR3 size: 14 residues. The ends were cut back, 1 base at V and 1 base at J, with 8 bases in the middle. The sample is drawn from a study of molecular identifiers for immune sequencing clone quantification. Study details: The replicate experiment used RNA from approximately 20,000 or 100,000 naive CD8 cells. This RNA was split into five aliquots, and four of them were sequenced.

RNA fractions of 10%, 30% or 50% and roughly 17,000 to 1,100,000 sorted cells were the source of naive CD8 libraries. For bulk TCR libraries, previously described methods and listed TCR primers were used. One entry per CDR3 protein, called by TCRdb with MiXCR from the PCR reads. This sample yields nearly 55,000 distinct CDR3 sequences, of which approximately 40% are seen a single time; 3.5% to 4% belongs to the top ten. Findings and caveats of the study: Barcode collisions between identical TCR molecules could shrink estimates of highly expanded clone sizes.

The chain employs TRBV4-2 and TRBJ2-7, with unresolved D. Sequencing was performed on naive CD8+ T cells from blood, with Jurkat cell RNA spiked in. Subset here: FACS-sorted CD8+CD4-CCR7+CD45RA+ naive T cells. This sequence originates from a human donor in good health. Some libraries in this study had Jurkat cell RNA spiked in. The CDR3 DNA reads as TGTGCCAGCAGCCAAGTAGAGTTGTCCTACGAGCAGTACATC. Residues: CASSQVELSYEQYI.